This entry describes one TCR beta chain. This clone was counted a few times. This receptor's antigen is unknown. One base away there is no much larger clone; base qualities are not given. Each collaborating institution followed its own protocols to collect whole blood in K2EDTA tubes. For TCRbeta analysis, collaborators shipped samples in one of three forms: frozen whole blood, isolated PBMCs, or DNA extracted from either of those sample types. The immunoSEQ Assay, a bias-controlled multiplex PCR, was used to amplify TCRbeta CDR3 regions from genomic DNA. Regarding the original processing steps: Nucleated cell counts per sample were estimated from amplification of reference gene primers within the assay. To quantify the absolute abundance of each unique TCRbeta CDR3 rearrangement, sequence reads were collapsed and filtered. For each sample, productive Simpson clonality was calculated as the square root of Simpson's diversity index over productive rearrangements. What TCRdb holds here is the immuneACCESS table cut down to in-frame rearrangements. Part of the clones is not present; checked against another copy, under half of the missing clones reflect an unresolved V gene, and the others are unexplained. The V and J calls and the clone size are those of that table, but D and trimming were determined from the DNA. In all, the sample holds 300,000 to 350,000 clones, and roughly 90% of those were seen once. The ten largest account for about 2% of the sample.

This sample was included in a study of blood T cell repertoires in COVID-19 (dated by TCRdb to about 2020). Broadly, across the study: The collaborator samples originated in the United States, Italy and Spain and spanned the acute and convalescent phases of COVID-19. Where available, HLA class I and class II types were obtained from metadata supplied by the sample provider rather than from assay-based typing. Deeply sampled blood TCRbeta repertoires from subjects exposed to, actively infected with, or recovered from COVID-19 were included in the dataset. The repertoires were released in a freely available public database intended as a resource for research on the immune response to SARS-CoV-2. The samples were drawn from the first 160 participants of the ongoing ImmuneRACE study and from 1,254 subjects provided by 6 global collaborators. The prospective study material was composed of cDNA or gDNA derived from T cells, B-cell-depleted T cells, or PBMCs. A de-identified subject ID, COVID-19 status, age in years and sex were almost always included in the sample metadata. Overall study outcomes, separate from this receptor: How much clinical and demographic metadata was included differed by source and by participant, and the metadata was provided uncurated.

V is trimmed back by 7 bases and J by 3 bases, and the junction contains 9 bases that no gene match accounts for. From cysteine to phenylalanine, the CDR3 is 15 amino acids long. Only CDR3 DNA is held: 45 bases, read in frame from base 1. From a lookup of the germline V gene, CDR1 and CDR2 are SNHLY and FYNNEI. Specimen: peripheral blood. The sequence joins TRBV2 to TRBJ2-5; 9 bases in the middle match TRBD1. This TCR derives from a man between 18 and 35 years old with active or convalescent COVID-19. The CDR3 has the sequence CASMRDRAKEETQYF. In nucleotides, the sequence is TGTGCCAGCATGAGGGACAGGGCGAAAGAAGAGACCCAGTACTTC.